Presented here are 28 T cell receptor beta chains from one specimen sequenced in a study of blood T cell repertoires in COVID-19. TCRdb keeps only in-frame clones here, not all; method: immunoSEQ multiplex PCR. The table shows roughly 87,000 clones, with under 85% occurring only once. Sequenced material: peripheral blood. These receptor sequences come from a woman in her seventies with acute or convalescent COVID-19.

The J gene is TRBJ1-2, the V gene TRBV30; possible D gene TRBD1, 6 bases. This CDR3 region has 18 residues. Germline V gene lookup returns CDR1 GTSNPN and CDR2 SVGIG (reference sequence). V dropped 2 bases and J dropped 3 bases, with 25 bases sitting between them. This CDR3 is CAWSTPGRGVLRYYGYTF. CDR3 coding DNA: TGTGCCTGGAGTACCCCGGGCAGGGGAGTTCTGAGATACTATGGCTACACCTTC.

This chain uses TRBV7-2 with TRBJ2-1, with 7 nucleotides matching TRBD1. V lost 5 bases and J lost 4; bases outside the gene matches: 5. The CDR3 spans 14 residues. The germline V gene has CDR1 SGHTA and CDR2 FQGNSA. The CDR3 bases are TGTGCCAGCAGCCCCGGACAGGTGTACAATGAGCAGTTCTTC. Its protein product is CASSPGQVYNEQFF.

This chain uses TRBV19 with TRBJ1-4; D may be TRBD1 (5 bases). This CDR3 contains 17 residues. Germline CDR1 reads LNHDA; CDR2 reads SQIVND (reference sequence). V was pared by 0 bases and J by 0 bases, with 11 bases between. The CDR3 loop reads CASSIDDRTATNEKLFF. For the CDR3, the DNA is TGTGCCAGTAGTATAGACGACAGAACCGCAACTAATGAAAAACTGTTTTTT. Combining the CDR3 with reference TRBV19 and TRBJ1-4 gives the whole variable domain DGGITQSPKYLFRKEGQNVTLSCEQNLNHDAMYWYRQDPGQGLRLIYYSQIVNDFQKGDIAEGYSVSREKKESFPLTVTSAQKNPTAFYLCASSIDDRTATNEKLFFGSGTQLSVL.

This clone has only one observation. The chain is built from TRBV5-1 and TRBJ1-3; D gene uncertain. Trimming pared 0 bases from V and 1 base from J, leaving 11 bases between. The CDR3 is made up of 16 amino acids. CDR1 and CDR2 from the germline V gene are SGHRS and YFSETQ. Here the CDR3 DNA reads TGCGCCAGCAGCTTGGGAGCTGCCTGGTCTGGAAACACCATATATTTT. Translating it yields CASSLGAAWSGNTIYF.

The gene calls are TRBV3-1 (or the pseudogene TRBV3-2) and TRBJ2-1; 11 positions match TRBD2. V gave up 2 bases and J gave up 0 bases; unmatched junction bases: 3. The CDR3 runs to 17 residues. Germline values: CDR1 LGHDT, CDR2 YNNKEL (reference sequence). For the CDR3, the DNA is TGTGCCAGCAGCCAACGTAGCGGGGGGGCCTCCTACAATGAGCAGTTCTTC. Protein sequence: CASSQRSGGASYNEQFF.

This rearrangement joins TRBV2 to TRBJ2-2; no clear D. This CDR3 has 15 residues. Germline CDR1 reads SNHLY; CDR2 reads FYNNEI. Trimming took 4 bases from V and 2 from J, leaving 11 bases between them. The CDR3, as DNA: TGTGCCAGCAGTGGACATTCACTCAACACCGGGGAGCTGTTTTTT. Its protein is CASSGHSLNTGELFF.

This rearrangement joins TRBV5-1 to TRBJ2-3; 7 positions match TRBD2. Germline loops: CDR1 SGHRS, CDR2 YFSETQ. CDR3 size: 14 residues. J gave up 2 bases and V 3 bases, and 3 bases lay outside the gene matches. CDR3 protein: CASSSSGATDTQYF. In nucleotides, the CDR3 is TGCGCCAGCAGCTCGAGCGGGGCCACAGATACGCAGTATTTT. The full variable domain, rest sourced from reference TRBV5-1 and TRBJ2-3, is KAGVTQTPRYLIKTRGQQVTLSCSPISGHRSVSWYQQTPGQGLQFLFEYFSETQRNKGNFPGRFSGRQFSNSRSEMNVSTLELGDSALYLCASSSSGATDTQYFGPGTRLTVL.

The V gene is TRBV6-5, the J gene TRBJ1-5; no clear D gene. This CDR3 region has 14 residues. V was pared by 4 bases and J by 6 bases, with 13 bases between. Per germline, CDR1 MNHEY and CDR2 SVGAGI. Here the CDR3 reads CASSFGSGGQPQHF. As DNA, the CDR3 is TGTGCCAGCAGTTTCGGGTCCGGAGGTCAGCCCCAGCATTTT.

This clone was found a few times. The genes are TRBV28 and TRBJ1-4; D might be TRBD1 (5 bases). Germline V gene sequence: CDR1 MDHEN, CDR2 SYDVKM. The CDR3 is 14 amino acids. V was clipped by 5 bases and J by 6 bases, with 13 bases between them. This chain's CDR3 is CASSGRANHEKLFF. The CDR3 DNA follows: TGTGCCAGCAGTGGCAGGGCGAACCATGAAAAACTGTTTTTT.

The chain uses TRBV29-1 and TRBJ1-2, with TRBD1 as a possible D gene (6 bases). Germline V gives CDR1 SQVTM, CDR2 ANQGSEA. With 1 base removed from V and 4 bases from J, the gap between germline ends came to 13 bases. The CDR3 runs to 14 residues. The CDR3 region has the DNA TGCAGCGTTGAAGGGGGGGGCAAGGGCTATGGCTACACCTTC. Protein: CSVEGGGKGYGYTF.

The V and J genes are TRBV12-5 and TRBJ2-5, with D unresolved. The ends were cut back, 1 base at V and 2 bases at J, with 11 bases in the middle. The length of the CDR3 is 15 residues. CDR1 and CDR2 (germline): LGHNT, FRNRAP. This CDR3 reads CASGLGQVQQETQYF. In DNA form, the CDR3 reads TGTGCTAGTGGTTTGGGTCAGGTACAGCAAGAGACCCAGTACTTC.

A single count supports this clone. V usage is TRBV5-1 and J usage is TRBJ2-3; D is undetermined. The CDR3 has 15 residues. CDR1 is SGHRS and CDR2 is YFSETQ in the germline V gene. The ends were cut back, 0 bases at V and 3 bases at J, with 11 bases in the middle. Here the CDR3 reads CASSLAYVSTDTQYF. CDR3 nucleotides: TGCGCCAGCAGCTTGGCCTACGTTTCGACAGATACGCAGTATTTT.

The V and J genes are TRBV18 and TRBJ2-1, with D possibly matching TRBD1 (5 bases). The CDR3 is 18 residues long. CDR1 and CDR2 from the germline V gene are KGHSH and LQKENI. The V end was cut by 3 bases, the J end by 0 bases, with 18 bases between. The CDR3: CASSPIDRPMSSYNEQFF. The CDR3 bases are TGTGCCAGCTCACCCATCGACAGACCGATGAGCTCCTACAATGAGCAGTTCTTC.

The chain is built from TRBV9 and TRBJ2-2; 10 bases are a match to TRBD2. The CDR3 loop spans 16 amino acids. The junction had 12 bases not matched to a gene; V was cut back by 6 bases and J by 7 bases. CDR1 is SGDLS and CDR2 is YYNGEE in the germline V gene. The CDR3 sequence: CASTAAGGQAVGELFF. DNA of the CDR3: TGTGCCAGCACTGCAGCGGGGGGGCAGGCGGTCGGGGAGCTGTTTTTT.

The chain joins TRBV7-3 to TRBJ2-6, with D possibly being TRBD2 (6 bases). From germline, CDR1 is SGHTA and CDR2 FQGTGA. This CDR3 has 14 residues. Trimming removed 8 bases from V and 3 bases from J, with 11 bases in between. DNA of the CDR3: TGTGCCAGCCAAAGGGGAGGTGGGGCCAACGTCCTGACTTTC. It encodes CASQRGGGANVLTF. Filled out from reference TRBV7-3 and TRBJ2-6, the complete variable domain reads GAGVSQTPSNKVTEKGKYVELRCDPISGHTALYWYRQSLGQGPEFLIYFQGTGAADDSGLPNDRFFAVRPEGSVSTLKIQRTERGDSAVYLCASQRGGGANVLTFGAGSRLTVL.

The V and J genes are TRBV12-3 or TRBV12-4 and TRBJ1-1, with D perhaps matching TRBD1 (5 bases). The CDR3 is made up of 13 amino acids. Trimming took off 5 bases at V and 6 bases at J, with 13 bases between the two ends. CDR3 in amino acids: CASSLDSSPEAFF. CDR3 DNA: TGTGCCAGCAGTCTCGACAGTTCTCCTGAAGCTTTCTTT.

In this sample, this clone turned up a few times. The chain combines TRBV3-1 (or the pseudogene TRBV3-2) with TRBJ2-7; D is perhaps TRBD2 (6 bases). V was shortened by 0 bases and J by 6 bases, with 9 bases between the two germline ends. The length of the CDR3 is 13 residues. Per the germline V gene, CDR1 is LGHDT and CDR2 is YNNKEL (reference sequence). The CDR3 DNA reads TGTGCCAGCAGCCAAGATTGGCGGGGCGAGCAGTACTTC. This encodes CASSQDWRGEQYF.

The chain has TRBV28 and TRBJ1-3; 7 bases map to TRBD1. The V gene's germline CDR1 is MDHEN and CDR2 SYDVKM. Trimming removed 6 bases from V and 0 bases from J; junction bases left unmatched: 5. CDR3 size: 15 residues. CDR3 sequence: CASRSGTASGNTIYF. CDR3 nucleotides: TGTGCCAGCAGATCCGGGACAGCCTCTGGAAACACCATATATTTT.

The chain combines TRBV24-1 with TRBJ1-2; possible D gene TRBD1, 6 bases. Germline V gene data show CDR1 as KGHDR and CDR2 as SFDVKD. V shed 6 bases and J shed 8 bases, with 12 bases lying between them. The CDR3 sequence is 12 residues long. The CDR3 region is CATSQQGQGYTF. Here the CDR3 DNA reads TGTGCCACCAGTCAACAGGGCCAAGGCTACACCTTC.

V usage is TRBV15 and J usage is TRBJ1-1; D gene unclear. The CDR3 sequence is 16 residues long. With 1 base removed from V and 4 bases from J, the gap between germline ends came to 16 bases. Germline assignment: CDR1 LNHNV and CDR2 YYDKDF (reference sequence). The CDR3 DNA is TGTGCCACCAGCAGAGTTCGGTCAGAGGTCTTCACTGAAGCTTTCTTT. Protein: CATSRVRSEVFTEAFF.

This sequence joins TRBV5-5 and TRBJ1-2, with D tentatively TRBD1 (5 bases). This CDR3 comprises 13 residues. Trimming shortened V by 2 bases and J by 4 bases, and 9 bases separated the two germline ends. Germline V gives CDR1 SGHKS, CDR2 YYEKEE (reference sequence). CDR3 sequence reads: CASSLTDTYGYTF. The CDR3, as DNA: TGTGCCAGCAGCTTAACGGACACCTATGGCTACACCTTC.

The chain recombines TRBV11-3 with TRBJ1-1; unclear D gene. CDR3 length equals 14 residues. In germline, CDR1 is SGHNT, CDR2 YENEEA. V lost 5 bases to trimming and J lost 1 base, with 11 bases between them. CDR3 coding DNA: TGTGCCAGCAGCCGCTCGAGTGGGAACACTGAAGCTTTCTTT. It is translated as CASSRSSGNTEAFF.

This chain joins TRBV7-2 and TRBJ2-1; D ambiguous. Germline V gene lookup returns CDR1 SGHTA and CDR2 FQGNSA. The CDR3 contains 13 residues. V was shortened by 1 base and J by 6 bases, with 7 bases between the two germline ends. The CDR3 sequence is CASSLGWANEQFF. CDR3 nucleotides: TGTGCCAGCAGCTTAGGGTGGGCCAATGAGCAGTTCTTC.

The J gene is TRBJ1-4, the V gene TRBV19; maybe TRBD1 (6 bases). The CDR3 is 14 amino acids. From germline, CDR1 is LNHDA and CDR2 SQIVND (reference sequence). With 4 bases removed from V and 3 bases from J, the gap between germline ends came to 9 bases. The CDR3 region is CASSRTVPNEKLFF. CDR3 in DNA: TGTGCCAGTAGTAGGACAGTACCTAATGAAAAACTGTTTTTT.

The chain uses TRBV29-1 and TRBJ1-1; D not certain. CDR1 is SQVTM and CDR2 is ANQGSEA in the germline V gene. The CDR3 totals 10 residues. V gave up 1 base and J gave up 9 bases, with 6 bases separating them. This CDR3 reads CSVEVEKAFF. The CDR3 DNA follows: TGCAGCGTTGAAGTGGAGAAAGCTTTCTTT.

V gene TRBV5-1 combines with J gene TRBJ1-5; unclear D gene. CDR1 is SGHRS and CDR2 is YFSETQ in the germline V gene. V was clipped by 1 base and J by 2 bases, with 10 bases between them. The CDR3 consists of 15 residues. CDR3 region: CASSLSPGGNQPQHF. DNA of the CDR3: TGCGCCAGCAGCTTGAGCCCGGGAGGCAATCAGCCCCAGCATTTT.

This chain links TRBV19 with TRBJ1-1, with D possibly TRBD1 on 6 matching bases. Germline V CDR1 and CDR2: LNHDA, SQIVND (reference sequence). CDR3 size: 11 residues. Between the trimmed V and J ends, which lost 9 bases and 10 bases, there was a span of 15 bases. CDR3 in amino acids: CASDEGVGAFF. The CDR3 region has the DNA TGTGCCAGCGATGAGGGGGTTGGAGCTTTCTTT.

V usage is TRBV3-1 (or the pseudogene TRBV3-2) and J usage is TRBJ2-7, with D perhaps TRBD2 (6 bases). The CDR3 spans 14 residues. With 0 bases removed from V and 10 bases from J, the gap between germline ends came to 16 bases. Germline CDR1 reads LGHDT; CDR2 reads YNNKEL (reference sequence). The CDR3 loop is CASSQDTAGGVQYF. The CDR3 DNA reads as TGTGCCAGCAGCCAAGATACCGCTGGCGGGGTACAGTACTTC.